This T cell receptor (beta chain) originates from a study of blood T cell repertoires in COVID-19 (TCRdb year 2020). Describing the broader study: Samples covering the acute and convalescent phases of COVID-19 were provided by collaborators in the United States, Italy and Spain. HLA class I and class II types, where available, came from metadata supplied by the sample provider rather than from assay-based typing. Sample metadata almost always included a de-identified subject ID, COVID-19 status, age in years and sex. The material from the prospective study consisted of cDNA or gDNA derived from T cells, B-cell-depleted T cells, or PBMCs. The dataset comprised deeply sampled blood TCRbeta repertoires from subjects exposed to, actively infected with, or recovered from COVID-19. The samples were drawn from two sources: the first 160 participants of the ongoing ImmuneRACE study, and 1,200 or so subjects contributed by 6 global collaborators. A freely available public database, intended as a resource for researchers studying the immune response to SARS-CoV-2, is where the repertoires were released.

Collaborating institutions collected whole blood in K2EDTA tubes following their own protocols. For TCRbeta analysis, collaborators shipped samples in one of three forms: frozen whole blood, isolated PBMCs, or DNA extracted from either of those sample types. As to this clone: The specificity of this receptor is unknown. It has no much larger one-base neighbor in the sample; base qualities were not kept.

The immunoSEQ Assay, a bias-controlled multiplex PCR, was used to amplify TCRbeta CDR3 regions from genomic DNA. The study's processing was this. Nucleated cell counts per sample were estimated from amplification of reference gene primers within the assay. To quantify the absolute abundance of each unique TCRbeta CDR3 rearrangement, sequence reads were collapsed and filtered. For each sample, productive Simpson clonality was calculated as the square root of Simpson's diversity index over productive rearrangements. The source is immuneACCESS, and TCRdb retained only in-frame sequences with V and J called. Part of the clones is not carried over; for the studies checked, unresolved V genes explain less than half of this, and the remainder is unexplained. V and J calls and clone size are copied from that table; D and trimming were computed from the DNA. This sample holds 40,000 or so clones; about 87% were observed only once. Roughly a tenth of the sample belongs to the ten largest clones.

Results the study describes overall, beyond this receptor: The amount of clinical and demographic metadata varied by source and participant and was provided uncurated.

The receptor comes from a human donor in a cohort sampled during active COVID-19. The sequencing input was peripheral blood.

The bases are TGCGCCAGCAGCGGATTACTAGCGGGAGGGGCCGGGGAGCTGTTTTTT. Its protein reads: CASSGLLAGGAGELFF. The rearranged segments are TRBV5-1 and TRBJ2-2; TRBD2 agrees with 13 junctional bases. Taken from the germline V gene, the CDR1 and CDR2 loops are SGHRS and YFSETQ. The CDR3 covers 16 residues, taking in both the cysteine and the phenylalanine. CDR3 DNA is the only sequence kept; it has 48 bases, read in frame from the first base. For this chain, trimming is 4 bases at the V end and 6 bases at the J end, and the number of junction bases without a gene match is 6. The variable domain in full, with residues beyond the CDR3 obtained from the reference TRBV5-1 and TRBJ2-2 genes, is KAGVTQTPRYLIKTRGQQVTLSCSPISGHRSVSWYQQTPGQGLQFLFEYFSETQRNKGNFPGRFSGRQFSNSRSEMNVSTLELGDSALYLCASSGLLAGGAGELFFGEGSRLTVL.